Listed here are 18 T cell receptor beta chains from one sample, sequenced in a study of T cells in Graves' hyperthyroidism and ophthalmopathy. Amplified TCR beta CDR3 regions derived from RNA transcripts. The HTBI set primed first-round TCR CDR3 RT-PCR. TCRdb re-called the multiplex PCR reads with MiXCR, one entry per CDR3 protein. The sample consists of about 680,000 distinct CDR3 sequences, roughly a third of them appearing once. Sequencing was carried out using blood. The receptors come from a woman aged 40 to 50 with Graves' hyperthyroidism.

This clonotype was counted a few times. The chain combines TRBV20-1 with TRBJ1-2; 7 bases fit TRBD1. Germline V gene data show CDR1 as DFQATT and CDR2 as SNEGSKA (reference sequence). The CDR3 is 14 amino acids. The V segment lost 3 bases and the J segment 8 bases; nucleotides outside the gene matches: 12. CDR3 in amino acids: CSASPGQLSLGYTF. The DNA of the CDR3 is TGCAGTGCTAGTCCGGGACAGTTAAGTTTAGGCTACACCTTC.

This clonotype was recorded at least ten times. The CDR3 loop reads CASSIGSNSNQPQHF. CDR3 coding DNA: TGTGCCAGTAGTATAGGTTCAAATAGCAATCAGCCCCAGCATTTT. The rearrangement joins TRBV19 to TRBJ1-5; the D is unclear. The V and J ends lost 1 base and 0 bases respectively, with 7 bases between them. Per germline, CDR1 LNHDA and CDR2 SQIVND (reference sequence). This CDR3 has 15 residues. The full variable domain, in which reference TRBV19 and TRBJ1-5 provide the parts outside the CDR3, is DGGITQSPKYLFRKEGQNVTLSCEQNLNHDAMYWYRQDPGQGLRLIYYSQIVNDFQKGDIAEGYSVSREKKESFPLTVTSAQKNPTAFYLCASSIGSNSNQPQHFGDGTRLSIL.

This clonotype has only a few counts. The chain combines TRBV6-5 with TRBJ2-2; 10 nucleotides match TRBD2. Trimming at V came to 10 bases and at J to 5 bases, leaving 4 bases not matched to a gene. The CDR3 is 13 amino acids. Germline lookup yields CDR1 MNHEY and CDR2 SVGAGI. The CDR3 is CATLAGETGELFF. DNA for the CDR3: TGTGCCACCCTAGCGGGAGAAACCGGGGAGCTGTTTTTT.

This clonotype was counted a few times. Given a much more abundant clone one base away, this may be a read error. This sequence joins TRBV29-1 and TRBJ2-7, with TRBD2 matching over 7 bases. In germline, CDR1 is SQVTM, CDR2 ANQGSEA. CDR3 length: 12 residues. The CDR3 protein is CSAAGAGSEQYF. The CDR3 DNA reads TGTAGCGCCGCGGGAGCGGGGAGCGAGCAGTACTTC.

With respect to this clonotype: One junction end disagrees with the germline gene, perhaps due to a read error. The chain combines TRBV7-2 with TRBJ1-4, with TRBD1 matching 8 bases. CDR3 length equals 15 residues. The germline V gene has CDR1 SGHTA and CDR2 FQGNSA. DNA of the CDR3: TGTGCCAGCAGCCTTCAGGGGGCTCAGGGTGAAAAACTATTTTTT. Translation: CASSLQGAQGEKLFF.

The table lists this clonotype with many counts. V is TRBV2 and J is TRBJ1-6, with D possibly TRBD1 on 5 matching bases. Trimming cost V 7 bases and J 3 bases, with 10 bases left between them. CDR3 length: 14 residues. Germline CDR1 reads SNHLY; CDR2 reads FYNNEI. CDR3 coding DNA: TGTGCCAGCATGGAGGGGATCTATAATTCACCCCTCCACTTT. It codes for CASMEGIYNSPLHF.

V gene TRBV12-3 or TRBV12-4 combines with J gene TRBJ2-6, with D perhaps TRBD1 or TRBD2 (5 bases each). This CDR3 contains 16 residues. The V end lost 3 bases, the J end lost 4 bases, and 13 bases lay between the germline ends. DNA of the CDR3: TGTGCCAGCAGTTTGGAGTACGGGACCGGGGCCAACGTCCTGACTTTC. Translation gives CASSLEYGTGANVLTF.

In its sample, this clonotype was seen many times. This chain joins TRBV11-3 and TRBJ1-2, with TRBD1 identical over 10 bases. Germline V CDR1 and CDR2: SGHNT, YENEEA. The V and J ends lost 8 bases and 0 bases, in that order; junction bases with no gene match: 9. The CDR3 consists of 16 residues. DNA of the CDR3: TGTGCCAGCCATCCGGGACAGGGGATTTCTAACTATGGCTACACCTTC. As protein: CASHPGQGISNYGYTF.

V is TRBV14 and J is TRBJ2-5; D is undetermined. Germline V gives CDR1 SGHDN, CDR2 FVKESK. This CDR3 is built from 15 residues. The V and J ends lost 3 bases and 5 bases respectively, with 16 bases between them. The CDR3 region has the DNA TGTGCCAGCAGCCAGGAGCTAGGCGGTTCGGAGACCCAGTACTTC. Translation: CASSQELGGSETQYF. Full variable domain (rest looked up from reference TRBV14 and TRBJ2-5): EAGVTQFPSHSVIEKGQTVTLRCDPISGHDNLYWYRRVMGKEIKFLLHFVKESKQDESGMPNNRFLAERTGGTYSTLKVQPAELEDSGVYFCASSQELGGSETQYFGPGTRLLVL.

The rearrangement uses TRBV11-2 and TRBJ1-6; D possibly corresponds to TRBD1 (6 bases). CDR3 length: 15 amino acids. The V end lost 5 bases, the J end lost 5 bases, and 13 bases lay between the germline ends. From germline, CDR1 is SGHAT and CDR2 FQNNGV. This CDR3 is CASSPQQGHNSPLHF. CDR3 nucleotides: TGTGCCAGCAGCCCACAACAGGGACATAATTCACCCCTCCACTTT.

This clonotype came up many times. The chain recombines TRBV20-1 with TRBJ1-5; 7 bases are shared with TRBD1. J was trimmed by 0 bases and V by 4 bases; bases with no gene match: 9. The CDR3 is 16 residues long. In germline, CDR1 is DFQATT, CDR2 SNEGSKA (reference sequence). The CDR3 loop reads CSATGQAQYSNQPQHF. DNA of the CDR3: TGCAGTGCTACCGGACAGGCGCAGTATAGCAATCAGCCCCAGCATTTT.

Many counts were recorded for this clonotype. The chain links TRBV19 to TRBJ2-2; D possibly corresponds to TRBD2 (6 bases). V shed 7 bases and J shed 7 bases, with 16 bases lying between them. In germline, CDR1 is LNHDA, CDR2 SQIVND (reference sequence). The CDR3 extends over 14 amino acids. This CDR3 reads CASTVGQGGGELFF. The CDR3 DNA sequence: TGTGCCAGTACCGTGGGGCAGGGAGGCGGGGAGCTGTTTTTT.

V gene TRBV4-1 combines with J gene TRBJ2-7; perhaps D is TRBD1 or TRBD2 (5 bases each). The length of the CDR3 is 16 residues. Germline lookup yields CDR1 MGHRA and CDR2 YSYEKL. The germline V and J ends were trimmed by 3 bases and 4 bases, with 19 bases remaining between them. The DNA for the CDR3 is TGCGCCAGCAGCCAGCCGGGACCCCGTACACAATACGAGCAGTACTTC. Protein product: CASSQPGPRTQYEQYF.

This clonotype was picked up many times. V gene TRBV10-3 combines with J gene TRBJ2-5; no clear D gene. Deletions cut 6 bases from V and 1 base from J, with 15 bases between. CDR3 length equals 15 residues. Looked up from germline, CDR1 is ENHRY and CDR2 is SYGVKD. Written as DNA, the CDR3 is TGTGCCATCAGCGACAACGTGACAATCCAAGAGACCCAGTACTTC. Amino acid sequence: CAISDNVTIQETQYF.

The V call is TRBV6-1, the J call TRBJ2-7, with 13 bases that match TRBD2. CDR3 size: 16 residues. V lost 3 bases and J lost 2; bases outside the gene matches: 4. CDR1 MNHNS and CDR2 SASEGT come from the germline V gene. CDR3 amino acids: CASSEEGLAGPYEQYF. The CDR3 region has the DNA TGTGCCAGCAGTGAGGAGGGACTAGCGGGGCCCTACGAGCAGTACTTC.

Regarding this clonotype: Without the conserved terminal phenylalanine or tryptophan, this CDR3 likely stems from a read error. The rearrangement links TRBV7-6 to TRBJ1-1, with D maybe TRBD1 (5 bases). The V and J ends lost 5 bases and 5 bases respectively, with 12 bases between them. CDR1 SGHVS and CDR2 FNYEAQ come from the germline V gene. This CDR3 has 13 amino acids. The CDR3 is CASSHDWGTEAFS. Here the CDR3 DNA reads TGTGCCAGCAGCCACGACTGGGGGACTGAAGCTTTCTCT.

The rearrangement links TRBV20-1 to TRBJ1-5; TRBD1 might be the D (5 bases). Germline-derived CDR1 and CDR2 are DFQATT and SNEGSKA (reference sequence). This CDR3 region has 15 residues. Trimming left V 0 bases short and J 4 bases short, with 13 bases between. CDR3: CSARDPLGGNQPQHF. CDR3 DNA sequence: TGCAGTGCTAGAGATCCGTTGGGGGGAAATCAGCCCCAGCATTTT.

This clonotype was observed many times. The chain uses TRBV7-8 and TRBJ1-2; D perhaps matches TRBD1 (5 bases). The CDR3 covers 12 residues. Trimming took 4 bases from V and 7 from J, leaving 10 bases between them. Germline V gene sequence: CDR1 SGHVS, CDR2 FQNEAQ. CDR3 protein: CASSSSGPGYTF. The CDR3 DNA reads as TGTGCCAGCAGCTCTTCAGGGCCTGGCTACACCTTC.